Each of the 10 T cell receptor beta chains below was sequenced from the same sample in a study of low-dose radiotherapy and immunotherapy resistance in tumors. Gene-specific TRAV and TRBV primers were used for first-strand cDNA, covering alpha and beta chains. With a V-primer adapter and a constant-region primer, TCRs were amplified for approximately 20 PCR cycles. TCRdb re-derived calls from the reads in MiXCR, one entry per CDR3 protein. The profile shows some 6,000 distinct CDR3 sequences, 80% to 85% of them singletons. The receptors were sampled from a human donor with advanced metastatic prostate, ovarian, gallbladder or colorectal cancer (not recorded which). This table probably holds off-target reads from a library built for another chain.

V gene TRBV5-6 combines with J gene TRBJ1-1; 10 bases line up with TRBD1. Germline V CDR1 and CDR2: SGHDT, YYEEEE. V trimming: 0 bases; J trimming: 6 bases; junction bases outside the gene matches: 2. CDR3 length: 14 amino acids. The CDR3 DNA sequence: TGTGCCAGCAGCTTGGGACAGGGGGCGGCTGAAGCTTTCTTT. Encoded protein: CASSLGQGAAEAFF. Variable domain in full (rest from reference TRBV5-6 and TRBJ1-1): DAGVTQSPTHLIKTRGQQVTLRCSPKSGHDTVSWYQQALGQGPQFIFQYYEEEERQRGNFPDRFSGHQFPNYSSELNVNALLLGDSALYLCASSLGQGAAEAFFGQGTRLTVV.

This clonotype has more than one count but fewer than ten. V gene TRBV5-1 combines with J gene TRBJ2-1; TRBD2 is a possible D gene (5 bases). Looked up from germline, CDR1 is SGHRS and CDR2 is YFSETQ. Deletions cut 1 base from V and 9 bases from J, with 14 bases between. This CDR3 is 14 amino acids long. In nucleotides, the CDR3 is TGCGCCAGCAGCTTGTCGTCCGGACTGCTTGAGCAGTTCTTC. This gives the protein CASSLSSGLLEQFF.

The J gene is TRBJ1-2, the V gene TRBV28; no definite D call. The CDR3 totals 14 residues. With 3 bases removed from V and 5 bases from J, the gap between germline ends came to 13 bases. Germline CDR1 MDHEN, CDR2 SYDVKM. The CDR3 sequence: CASSFRGHTYGYTF. CDR3 coding DNA: TGTGCCAGCAGTTTCCGGGGTCACACTTATGGCTACACCTTC.

DNA for the CDR3: TGTGCCAGCAGCGCCAAACTCGGGACAGGGGGCACAGATACGCAGTATTTT. Its protein is CASSAKLGTGGTDTQYF. J is TRBJ2-3 and V is TRBV5-4; 10 bases map to TRBD1. The J segment lost 1 base and the V segment lost 4 bases, leaving 9 bases of the junction unmatched. CDR1 is SGHNT and CDR2 is YYREEE in the germline V gene (reference sequence). The CDR3 extends over 17 amino acids.

This sequence joins TRBV20-1 and TRBJ2-2; no clear D. Germline lookup yields CDR1 DFQATT and CDR2 SNEGSKA (reference sequence). The CDR3 is made up of 12 amino acids. V was clipped by 2 bases and J by 3 bases, with 4 bases between them. CDR3 bases: TGCAGTGCTAGACAGGACACCGGGGAGCTGTTTTTT. It encodes CSARQDTGELFF.

This clonotype was seen a handful of times. The chain is built from TRBV12-3 or TRBV12-4 and TRBJ1-4; the D is unclear. This CDR3 is 13 amino acids long. The V gene lost 8 bases and the J gene lost 0 bases, with 7 bases spanning the gap. The CDR3 loop reads CASGDTTNEKLFF. The CDR3, as DNA: TGTGCCAGCGGAGACACAACTAATGAAAAACTGTTTTTT.

This chain links TRBV9 with TRBJ1-1; D is unresolved. Germline V lookup: CDR1 SGDLS, CDR2 YYNGEE. CDR3 length: 14 amino acids. Trimming removed 0 bases from V and 1 base from J, with 7 bases in between. The CDR3 DNA is TGTGCCAGCAGCGTAGCTAGCCAGAACACTGAAGCTTTCTTT. Protein: CASSVASQNTEAFF.

The V gene is TRBV7-6, the J gene TRBJ1-5; the match to TRBD1 covers 11 bases. V was pared by 5 bases and J by 5 bases, with 5 bases of the junction left unmatched. CDR1 and CDR2 (germline): SGHVS, FNYEAQ. The CDR3 covers 15 residues. The CDR3 loop is CASSKDRGRDQPQHF. The CDR3 DNA sequence: TGTGCCAGCAGCAAGGACAGGGGGCGTGATCAGCCCCAGCATTTT.

The rearrangement links TRBV6-6 to TRBJ2-7; 7 nucleotides line up with TRBD2. J gave up 3 bases and V 7 bases, and 15 bases lay outside the gene matches. CDR1 and CDR2 (germline): MNHNY, SVGAGI (reference sequence). The CDR3 has 16 amino acids. CDR3 DNA sequence: TGTGCCAGCAAGGGAGGGTCGGAATACAGTCTCTACGAGCAGTACTTC. It codes for CASKGGSEYSLYEQYF.

The chain carries TRBV30 and TRBJ1-5, with a tentative D call TRBD1 (6 bases). This CDR3 region has 13 residues. Between the trimmed V and J ends, which lost 3 bases and 7 bases, there was a span of 13 bases. In germline, CDR1 is GTSNPN, CDR2 SVGIG (reference sequence). CDR3 amino acids: CAWSPQGNQPQHF. CDR3 nucleotides: TGTGCCTGGAGCCCCCAGGGGAACCAGCCCCAGCATTTT.